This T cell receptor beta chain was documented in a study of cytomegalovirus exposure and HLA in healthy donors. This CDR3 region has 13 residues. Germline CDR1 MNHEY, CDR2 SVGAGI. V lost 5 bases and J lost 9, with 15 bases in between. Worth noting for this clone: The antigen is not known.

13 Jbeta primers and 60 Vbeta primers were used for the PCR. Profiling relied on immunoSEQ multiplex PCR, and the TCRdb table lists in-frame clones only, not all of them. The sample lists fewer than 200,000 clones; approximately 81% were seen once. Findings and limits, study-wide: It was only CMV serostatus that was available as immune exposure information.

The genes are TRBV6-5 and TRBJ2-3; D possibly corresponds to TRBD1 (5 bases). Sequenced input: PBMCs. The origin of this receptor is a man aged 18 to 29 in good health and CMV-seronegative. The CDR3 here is CASSLVLDKTQYF. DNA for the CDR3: TGTGCCAGCAGTCTTGTCCTGGACAAGACGCAGTATTTT.